This T cell receptor beta chain was found in a study of tissue T cells after allogeneic stem cell transplantation. Study at large: Samples with visible lymphocytes on H&E were prioritized for sequencing.

Study outcomes and limitations: The study did not identify alloreactive or antigen-specific tissue TCRs, and some clones might be persisting host cells. Blood and spleen captured only part of the tissue TCR repertoire.

Judged by abundance, this clone is large (0.1 to 1%). Its antigen is still unknown. Produced via immunoSEQ multiplex PCR; TCRdb's table is partial and in-frame only. In the table there are roughly 3,700 clones, around 63% of which are singletons. The CDR3 runs 13 residues. Germline V lookup: CDR1 MNHEY, CDR2 SVGEGT. Trimming took off 5 bases at V and 4 bases at J, with 10 bases between the two ends. The TCR was taken from a male donor at least 60 years old with lung cancer. The sample in question was tissue from the ileum, obtained at autopsy. V gene TRBV6-2 or TRBV6-3 combines with J gene TRBJ2-3; D ambiguous. In DNA, the CDR3 is TGTGCCAGCAGTCGCTATCGGGCAGATACGCAGTATTTT. Translated, it gives CASSRYRADTQYF.